These 13 T cell receptor beta chains were all obtained from the same sample, sequenced in a study of metastatic and nonmetastatic thyroid tumors. Every patient underwent thyroid surgery untreated. TCRdb redid the clone calls on the PCR reads using MiXCR. The table includes about 82,000 clones, approximately 12% detected once. Sequenced: tumor tissue. The receptor source for this set is a female donor with papillary thyroid cancer or a benign thyroid nodule (not recorded which). Some clones in this sample may be carry-over from other donors' samples.

This clone was observed at least ten times. Additional DNA sequences in this sample encode the identical CDR3. The genes are TRBV19 and TRBJ2-5, with 8 bases lining up with TRBD1. Per the germline V gene, CDR1 is LNHDA and CDR2 is SQIVND (reference sequence). The trim removed 3 bases at V and 5 bases at J, leaving 5 bases unmatched. The CDR3 has 14 residues. CDR3 amino acids: CASSIGQGRETQYF. DNA of the CDR3: TGTGCCAGTAGTATCGGACAGGGAAGGGAGACCCAGTACTTC.

This clone was observed a handful of times. This clone may be a read error of a much larger clone one base away. The chain's CDR3 is CASSIKGSYTESFF. CDR3 bases: TGTGCCAGTAGTATTAAAGGCAGTTACACTGAATCTTTCTTT. V gene TRBV19 combines with J gene TRBJ1-1; no definite D call. This CDR3 contains 14 residues. The germline gives CDR1 LNHDA, CDR2 SQIVND (reference sequence).

As to this clone: One base away lies a much larger clone, so this may be a sequencing read error. This sequence joins TRBV6-1 and TRBJ2-2; 12 nucleotides align to TRBD2. The V gene's germline CDR1 is MNHNS and CDR2 SASEGT. V lost 6 bases, J lost 5 bases, and 10 bases stayed unmatched. This CDR3 comprises 17 residues. CDR3 bases: TGTGCCAGCAGCCAGAAACCCGGGACTAGCGGGACCGGGGAGCTGTTTTTT. The encoded protein is CASSQKPGTSGTGELFF.

This clone came up a few times. A much larger clone differs by one base, so this may be a read error. This sequence joins TRBV27 and TRBJ2-3, with 7 nucleotides matching TRBD2. The CDR3 loop spans 15 amino acids. The germline CDR1 and CDR2 sequences are MNHEY and SMNVEV (reference sequence). The CDR3 sequence: CASSSPSGYTGTQYF. In DNA form, the CDR3 reads TGTGCCAGCAGTTCCCCTAGCGGTTACACAGGTACGCAGTATTTT.

This clone was detected many times. V and J are TRBV7-2 and TRBJ1-1, with D maybe TRBD1 (5 bases). Germline V gives CDR1 SGHTA, CDR2 FQGNSA. V lost 6 bases and J lost 7, with 15 bases in between. This CDR3 contains 13 residues. The CDR3 region is CASSRRGYNEAFF. CDR3 bases: TGTGCCAGCAGTCGGCGGGGGTATAATGAAGCTTTCTTT.

Note on this clone: One end of the junction does not line up with germline, which may come from a read error. The J gene is TRBJ2-7, the V gene TRBV7-6; 10 nucleotides match TRBD1. CDR1 is SGHVS and CDR2 is FNYEAQ in the germline V gene. The CDR3 totals 15 residues. The CDR3 DNA is TGTGCCAGCAGCTTAGGACAGGGGGCAATCTACAAGCAGTACTTC. It codes for CASSLGQGAIYKQYF. The full variable domain, in which reference TRBV7-6 and TRBJ2-7 provide the parts outside the CDR3, is GAGVSQSPRYKVTKRGQDVALRCDPISGHVSLYWYRQALGQGPEFLTYFNYEAQQDKSGLPNDRFSAERPEGSISTLTIQRTEQRDSAMYRCASSLGQGAIYKQYFGPGTRLTVT.

CDR3 sequence: CASSLVGGTNTEAFF. CDR3 nucleotide sequence: TGTGCCAGCAGCTTGGTTGGGGGGACTAACACTGAAGCTTTCTTT. The chain is built from TRBV5-4 and TRBJ1-1; D possibly corresponds to TRBD1 (5 bases). Trimming took off 0 bases at V and 2 bases at J, with 11 bases between the two ends. The germline gives CDR1 SGHNT, CDR2 YYREEE (reference sequence). The CDR3 length is 15 residues.

Concerning this clone: The same CDR3 also results from other DNA sequences found in this sample. CDR3 coding DNA: TGCAGCGCACGTGAGGCGGGGGGGCCCTACAATGAGCAGTTCTTC. This gives the protein CSAREAGGPYNEQFF. J is TRBJ2-1 and V is TRBV29-1, with TRBD2 identical over 9 bases. The CDR3 length is 15 residues. V lost 7 bases to trimming and J lost 2 bases; unmatched junction nucleotides: 9. Germline-derived CDR1 and CDR2 are SQVTM and ANQGSEA.

Many counts were recorded for this clone. The chain links TRBV27 to TRBJ2-5, with D possibly being TRBD2 (5 bases). The germline V gene encodes CDR1 MNHEY and CDR2 SMNVEV (reference sequence). Trimming cost V 6 bases and J 5 bases, with 16 bases left between them. The CDR3 spans 14 residues. CDR3 residues: CASRPSWESETQYF. The CDR3 nucleotides read TGTGCCAGCAGACCATCGTGGGAGAGCGAGACCCAGTACTTC.

This clone was detected ten times or more. The CDR3 spells CASSYGAGGPRETQYF. As DNA, the CDR3 is TGTGCCAGCAGTTACGGAGCGGGAGGGCCTCGGGAGACCCAGTACTTC. The chain combines TRBV6-5 with TRBJ2-5, with TRBD2 identical over 10 bases. Unmatched junction bases numbered 8, after V lost 2 bases and J lost 5 bases. In germline, CDR1 is MNHEY, CDR2 SVGAGI. The length of the CDR3 is 16 residues.

The table lists this clone with a few counts. The gene calls are TRBV7-2 and TRBJ1-2; D ambiguous. The CDR3 runs to 12 residues. The V gene's germline CDR1 is SGHTA and CDR2 FQGNSA. Trimming cost V 1 base and J 3 bases, with 3 bases left between them. CDR3 residues: CASSLVDYGYTF. The CDR3 DNA reads as TGTGCCAGCAGCTTAGTCGACTATGGCTACACCTTC. Full variable domain (remainder filled in from reference TRBV7-2 and TRBJ1-2): GAGVSQSPSNKVTEKGKDVELRCDPISGHTALYWYRQSLGQGLEFLIYFQGNSAPDKSGLPSDRFSAERTGGSVSTLTIQRTQQEDSAVYLCASSLVDYGYTFGSGTRLTVV.

This clone was seen a few times. The chain links TRBV29-1 to TRBJ2-1; 13 bases align to TRBD2. Germline-derived CDR1 and CDR2 are SQVTM and ANQGSEA. The CDR3 runs 17 residues. Trimming took 1 base from V and 4 from J; bases not matched to a gene: 7. The CDR3 sequence is CSVEGATSGRLYNEQFF. For the CDR3, the DNA is TGCAGCGTTGAAGGAGCGACTAGCGGGAGGCTGTACAATGAGCAGTTCTTC.

This clone was found many times. The genes are TRBV7-9 and TRBJ2-3; D remains ambiguous. The CDR3 runs to 14 residues. Germline V gene sequence: CDR1 SEHNR, CDR2 FQNEAQ (reference sequence). With 5 bases removed from V and 3 bases from J, the gap between germline ends came to 12 bases. This CDR3 is CASSRADGTDTQYF. CDR3 nucleotide sequence: TGTGCCAGCAGCCGAGCCGACGGTACAGATACGCAGTATTTT.